This T cell receptor (beta chain) was retrieved from a study of blood T cell repertoires in COVID-19. Method: immunoSEQ multiplex PCR; TCRdb's copy keeps in-frame clones and lacks some. The sample contains 150,000 to 200,000 clones, 85% to 90% of which appear only once. This CDR3 spans 15 amino acids. CDR1 and CDR2 from the germline V gene are LNHDA and SQIVND (reference sequence). V was pared by 2 bases and J by 12 bases, with 10 bases of the junction left unmatched. This receptor was obtained from a woman in her forties or fifties who had recovered from COVID-19. The rearrangement joins TRBV19 to TRBJ1-6, with TRBD1 matching over 7 bases. The sequenced sample was PBMCs or T cells enriched from blood (not recorded which). The CDR3 here is CASSISWTGTGPLHF. The CDR3 DNA is TGTGCCAGTAGTATATCGTGGACAGGTACGGGACCCCTCCACTTT.